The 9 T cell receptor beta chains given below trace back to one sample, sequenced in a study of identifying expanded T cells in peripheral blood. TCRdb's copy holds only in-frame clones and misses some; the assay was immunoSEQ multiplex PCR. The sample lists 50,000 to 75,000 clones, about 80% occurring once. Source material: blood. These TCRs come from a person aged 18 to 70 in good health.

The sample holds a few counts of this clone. Here the CDR3 DNA reads TGTGCCAGCTCACCACTTCGGGGAGCTGAAGCTTTCTTT. The encoded protein is CASSPLRGAEAFF. This chain joins TRBV18 and TRBJ1-1; D unresolved. CDR1 is KGHSH and CDR2 is LQKENI in the germline V gene. The CDR3 covers 13 residues. Trimming removed 1 base at V and 6 bases at J, with 9 bases between.

CDR3 in amino acids: CASSPQGQGLGYTF. DNA for the CDR3: TGTGCCAGCAGCCCCCAGGGACAGGGTCTTGGCTACACCTTC. The genes are TRBV9 and TRBJ1-2, with TRBD1 identical over 9 bases. Per the germline V gene, CDR1 is SGDLS and CDR2 is YYNGEE. The CDR3 runs to 14 residues. V lost 4 bases to trimming and J lost 7 bases; unmatched junction nucleotides: 8.

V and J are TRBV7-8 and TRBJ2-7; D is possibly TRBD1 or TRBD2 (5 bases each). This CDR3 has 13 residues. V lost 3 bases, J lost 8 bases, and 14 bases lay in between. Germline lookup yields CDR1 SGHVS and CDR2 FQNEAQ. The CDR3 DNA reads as TGTGCCAGCAGCTTTGAGGGTGCGGACAAGCAGTACGTC. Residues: CASSFEGADKQYV.

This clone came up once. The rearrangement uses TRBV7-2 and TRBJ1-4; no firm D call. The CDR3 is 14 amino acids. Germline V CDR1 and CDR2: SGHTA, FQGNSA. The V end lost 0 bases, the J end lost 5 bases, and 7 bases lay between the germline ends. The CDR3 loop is CASSLARRNEKLFF. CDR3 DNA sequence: TGTGCCAGCAGCTTAGCGCGGAGGAATGAAAAACTGTTTTTT.

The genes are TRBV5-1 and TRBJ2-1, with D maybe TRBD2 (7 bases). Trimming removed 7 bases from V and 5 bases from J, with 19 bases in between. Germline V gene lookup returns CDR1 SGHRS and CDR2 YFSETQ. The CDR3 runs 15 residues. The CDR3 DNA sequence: TGCGCCAGCTGCCGGGGGGCAGGCGGGAACAATGAGCAGTTCTTC. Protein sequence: CASCRGAGGNNEQFF.

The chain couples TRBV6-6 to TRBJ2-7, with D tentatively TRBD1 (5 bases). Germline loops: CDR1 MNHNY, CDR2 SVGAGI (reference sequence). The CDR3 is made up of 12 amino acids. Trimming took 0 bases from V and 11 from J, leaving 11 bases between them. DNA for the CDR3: TGTGCCAGCAGTTACTCGAAGGGGCCCAAGTACTTC. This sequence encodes CASSYSKGPKYF.

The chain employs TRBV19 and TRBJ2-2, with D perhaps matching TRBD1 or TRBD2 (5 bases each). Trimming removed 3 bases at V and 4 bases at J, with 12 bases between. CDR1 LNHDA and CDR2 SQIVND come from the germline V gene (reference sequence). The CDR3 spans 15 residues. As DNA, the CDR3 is TGTGCCAGTAGTATGGGGGTATCGGGCACCGGGGAGCTGTTTTTT. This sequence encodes CASSMGVSGTGELFF.

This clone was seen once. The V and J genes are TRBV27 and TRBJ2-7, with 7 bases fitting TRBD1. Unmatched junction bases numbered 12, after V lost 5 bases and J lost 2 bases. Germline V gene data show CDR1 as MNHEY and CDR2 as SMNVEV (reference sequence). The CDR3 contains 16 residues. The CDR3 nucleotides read TGTGCCAGCAGTGATAATGGACAGGTCCCTACCTACGAGCAGTACTTC. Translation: CASSDNGQVPTYEQYF.

The CDR3: CASSPGTGRLDEQYF. The CDR3 DNA follows: TGTGCCAGCTCACCAGGGACAGGGAGATTGGACGAGCAGTACTTC. V gene TRBV18 combines with J gene TRBJ2-7, with TRBD1 identical over 9 bases. CDR3 length equals 15 residues. Germline assignment: CDR1 KGHSH and CDR2 LQKENI. Trimming cost V 2 bases and J 5 bases; bases outside gene matches: 7.